These T cell receptor beta chains were read from a single sample in a study of blood T cells in healthy people across ages. TCRdb processed the 5' RACE reads anew with MiXCR; each CDR3 protein has one entry. Of 600,000 to 900,000 distinct CDR3 sequences listed, about a quarter are singletons. A further study also used this sample, focusing on T cells of mothers and their children.

Sequencing used blood. All receptors come from a boy under 18 in good health. Both conserved end residues are part of each CDR3. The order of the fields is V gene, clone size, D gene, J gene, CDR3 protein, CDR3 DNA. A D gene is named only where the DNA matches it firmly. Only some rows state a clone size, as once, few, many or a class for expanded clones.

V: TRBV3-1
size: NA
D: TRBD1
J: TRBJ2-3
CDR3: CASSHGTEGDTQYF
DNA: TGTGCCAGCAGCCATGGGACAGAGGGCGATACGCAGTATTTT

V: TRBV12-3/TRBV12-4
size: many
D: TRBD1
J: TRBJ2-5
CDR3: CASSAGQGRRTQYF
DNA: TGTGCCAGCAGCGCCGGACAGGGGCGGAGGACCCAGTACTTC

V: TRBV10-2
size: few
D: NA
J: TRBJ2-1
CDR3: CASSPVQGGYNEQFF
DNA: TGCGCCAGCAGTCCTGTACAGGGTGGTTACAATGAGCAGTTCTTC

V: TRBV19
size: NA
D: TRBD1
J: TRBJ2-7
CDR3: CASSSSGQRAGEQYF
DNA: TGTGCCAGTAGTTCGTCGGGACAGAGGGCCGGGGAGCAGTACTTC

V: TRBV6-1
size: NA
D: NA
J: TRBJ2-3
CDR3: CASSLGIEDTQYF
DNA: TGTGCCAGCAGCTTAGGGATTGAGGATACGCAGTATTTT

V: TRBV9
size: few
D: TRBD2
J: TRBJ2-2
CDR3: CASSVGGTSGMHTGELFF
DNA: TGTGCCAGCAGCGTCGGCGGGACTAGCGGGATGCACACCGGGGAGCTGTTTTTT

V: TRBV25-1
size: NA
D: NA
J: TRBJ1-4
CDR3: CASSPSRGRNEKLFF
DNA: TGTGCCAGCAGTCCCTCGCGGGGGCGAAATGAAAAACTGTTTTTT

V: TRBV20-1
size: NA
D: NA
J: TRBJ2-7
CDR3: CSVPTTSRGSYEQYF
DNA: TGCAGTGTTCCCACTACTAGCCGAGGCTCCTACGAGCAGTACTTC

V: TRBV6-5
size: NA
D: NA
J: TRBJ1-2
CDR3: CASSYSNAPHGYTF
DNA: TGTGCCAGCAGTTATAGCAACGCTCCCCATGGCTACACCTTC

V: TRBV27
size: NA
D: TRBD1
J: TRBJ2-1
CDR3: CASSLVGTGTNEQFF
DNA: TGTGCCAGCAGTTTAGTTGGGACAGGGACCAATGAGCAGTTCTTC

V: TRBV12-3/TRBV12-4
size: NA
D: NA
J: TRBJ1-2
CDR3: CASSLRRDGSNYGYTF
DNA: TGTGCCAGCAGTTTAAGGCGGGACGGGTCTAACTATGGCTACACCTTC

V: TRBV5-1
size: few
D: TRBD1
J: TRBJ2-5
CDR3: CASSTQGAQGETQYF
DNA: TGCGCCAGCAGCACACAGGGGGCGCAAGGAGAGACCCAATACTTC

V: TRBV5-1
size: NA
D: NA
J: TRBJ2-3
CDR3: CASSLDTGPRADTQYF
DNA: TGCGCCAGCAGCTTGGATACCGGGCCCAGGGCAGATACGCAGTATTTT

V: TRBV12-3/TRBV12-4
size: NA
D: TRBD2
J: TRBJ2-6
CDR3: CASAGVHSGANVLTF
DNA: TGTGCCAGCGCGGGGGTTCACTCTGGGGCCAACGTCCTGACTTTC

V: TRBV7-9
size: NA
D: NA
J: TRBJ2-1
CDR3: CAGSKGFRRSSYNEQFF
DNA: TGTGCCGGCAGCAAGGGTTTTCGCCGCAGCTCCTACAATGAGCAGTTCTTC

V: TRBV15
size: few
D: NA
J: TRBJ2-5
CDR3: CATSRPGYQETQYF
DNA: TGTGCCACCAGCCGACCCGGGTACCAAGAGACCCAGTACTTC

V: TRBV12-3/TRBV12-4
size: few
D: NA
J: TRBJ2-5
CDR3: CASSLTRLAKETQYF
DNA: TGTGCCAGCAGCCTTACGAGATTGGCGAAAGAGACCCAGTACTTC

V: TRBV5-1
size: few
D: NA
J: TRBJ1-2
CDR3: CASSLDRANYGYTF
DNA: TGCGCCAGCAGCTTGGACAGGGCTAACTATGGCTACACCTTC

V: TRBV20-1
size: NA
D: NA
J: TRBJ2-3
CDR3: CSARGGSPDTQYF
DNA: TGCAGTGCTAGAGGGGGTTCCCCTGATACGCAGTATTTT

V: TRBV27
size: few
D: NA
J: TRBJ2-7
CDR3: CASSSPDRPYEQYF
DNA: TGTGCCAGCAGCTCCCCAGACAGACCCTACGAGCAGTACTTC

V: TRBV5-1
size: few
D: NA
J: TRBJ2-7
CDR3: CASSSDPGQYSGEQYF
DNA: TGCGCCAGCAGCTCTGATCCTGGACAGTATTCCGGCGAGCAGTACTTC

V: TRBV14
size: NA
D: TRBD1
J: TRBJ2-7
CDR3: CASSDIRGQGRWDEQYF
DNA: TGTGCCAGCAGCGACATTCGAGGACAGGGAAGGTGGGACGAGCAGTACTTC

V: TRBV7-2
size: NA
D: NA
J: TRBJ1-1
CDR3: CASSFWGGPLNTEAFF
DNA: TGTGCCAGCAGCTTCTGGGGGGGCCCCCTGAACACTGAAGCTTTCTTT

V: TRBV6-1
size: NA
D: TRBD1
J: TRBJ1-1
CDR3: CASIRTGVGEAFF
DNA: TGTGCCAGCATTCGGACAGGGGTTGGTGAAGCTTTCTTT

V: TRBV6-1
size: NA
D: TRBD2
J: TRBJ2-2
CDR3: CASSHRASGDGTGELFF
DNA: TGTGCCAGCTCGCACCGGGCTAGCGGGGACGGCACCGGGGAGCTGTTTTTT

V: TRBV7-9
size: NA
D: TRBD2
J: TRBJ2-3
CDR3: CASSLGGLVGSDTQYF
DNA: TGTGCCAGCAGCTTAGGAGGACTAGTGGGATCAGATACGCAGTATTTT

V: TRBV3-1
size: many
D: NA
J: TRBJ2-5
CDR3: CASSPVRGQETQYF
DNA: TGTGCCAGCAGCCCTGTAAGGGGCCAAGAGACCCAGTACTTC

V: TRBV20-1
size: NA
D: TRBD2
J: TRBJ2-1
CDR3: CSASSLAGGRGEQFF
DNA: TGCAGTGCTAGTTCACTAGCGGGGGGGCGGGGTGAGCAGTTCTTC

V: TRBV20-1
size: NA
D: NA
J: TRBJ2-7
CDR3: CSASNERVGYEQYF
DNA: TGCAGTGCTAGCAACGAGCGGGTGGGTTACGAGCAGTACTTC

V: TRBV29-1
size: NA
D: TRBD1
J: TRBJ2-5
CDR3: CSVVPDRVIETQYF
DNA: TGCAGCGTTGTTCCGGACAGGGTAATAGAGACCCAGTACTTC

V: TRBV12-3/TRBV12-4
size: NA
D: NA
J: TRBJ1-4
CDR3: CASSLGGHGEKLFF
DNA: TGTGCCAGCAGTTTGGGGGGCCATGGTGAAAAACTGTTTTTT

V: TRBV4-2
size: few
D: NA
J: TRBJ1-3
CDR3: CASSQDTGPNSGNTIYF
DNA: TGTGCCAGCAGCCAAGATACTGGCCCAAACTCTGGAAACACCATATATTTT

V: TRBV11-2
size: NA
D: NA
J: TRBJ2-1
CDR3: CASSTVRGPNNEQFF
DNA: TGTGCCAGCAGCACCGTCAGGGGCCCAAACAATGAGCAGTTCTTC

V: TRBV10-1
size: few
D: NA
J: TRBJ1-6
CDR3: CASSEGRINSPLHF
DNA: TGCGCCAGCAGTGAAGGACGGATTAATTCACCCCTCCACTTT

V: TRBV30
size: few
D: NA
J: TRBJ1-2
CDR3: CAWREKGYTF
DNA: TGTGCCTGGAGGGAAAAAGGCTACACCTTC

V: TRBV20-1
size: NA
D: TRBD1
J: TRBJ1-4
CDR3: CSAHDRVEQEKLFF
DNA: TGCAGTGCCCATGACAGGGTTGAACAGGAAAAACTGTTTTTT

V: TRBV4-2
size: NA
D: TRBD2
J: TRBJ2-7
CDR3: CASRDYLNEQYF
DNA: TGTGCCAGCCGGGACTATCTGAACGAGCAGTACTTC

V: TRBV7-6
size: few
D: TRBD1
J: TRBJ1-2
CDR3: CASSPPWTGFNYGYTF
DNA: TGTGCCAGCAGCCCGCCCTGGACAGGTTTTAACTATGGCTACACCTTC

V: TRBV6-1
size: NA
D: TRBD1
J: TRBJ2-1
CDR3: CASSSQGYHNEQFF
DNA: TGTGCCAGCAGTTCACAGGGGTATCACAATGAGCAGTTCTTC

V: TRBV6-2/TRBV6-3
size: few
D: TRBD2
J: TRBJ2-1
CDR3: CASSRGLAGISYNEQFF
DNA: TGTGCCAGCAGCCGGGGACTAGCGGGGATTTCCTACAATGAGCAGTTCTTC

V: TRBV7-7
size: few
D: TRBD1
J: TRBJ2-2
CDR3: CASSSSGTGGTGELFF
DNA: TGTGCCAGCAGTTCCTCCGGGACAGGGGGAACCGGGGAGCTGTTTTTT

V: TRBV7-9
size: NA
D: NA
J: TRBJ2-1
CDR3: CASSPGQFVQFF
DNA: TGTGCCAGCAGCCCCGGACAGTTTGTGCAGTTCTTC

V: TRBV6-1
size: few
D: TRBD1
J: TRBJ2-6
CDR3: CASSEVQPGQWTGANVLTF
DNA: TGTGCCAGCAGTGAAGTACAGCCGGGACAGTGGACTGGGGCCAACGTCCTGACTTTC

V: TRBV4-1
size: few
D: NA
J: TRBJ2-5
CDR3: CASSQEEGPQETQYF
DNA: TGCGCCAGCAGCCAAGAGGAGGGGCCTCAAGAGACCCAGTACTTC

V: TRBV28
size: few
D: TRBD2
J: TRBJ2-1
CDR3: CASSLGLGGYNEQFF
DNA: TGTGCCAGCAGTCTGGGACTAGGGGGATACAATGAGCAGTTCTTC

V: TRBV2
size: NA
D: NA
J: TRBJ2-1
CDR3: CASSEGRQYNEQFF
DNA: TGTGCCAGCAGTGAAGGCCGGCAGTACAATGAGCAGTTCTTC

V: TRBV20-1
size: NA
D: TRBD1
J: TRBJ2-3
CDR3: CSATSTGGNTDTQYF
DNA: TGCAGTGCCACATCGACAGGGGGAAACACAGATACGCAGTATTTT

V: TRBV6-2/TRBV6-3
size: few
D: NA
J: TRBJ2-1
CDR3: CASKKGPGMTHEQFF
DNA: TGTGCCAGCAAAAAGGGGCCAGGGATGACCCATGAGCAGTTCTTC

V: TRBV11-2
size: NA
D: NA
J: TRBJ1-2
CDR3: CASSPQDNYGYTF
DNA: TGTGCCAGCAGCCCACAGGATAACTATGGCTACACCTTC

V: TRBV5-1
size: NA
D: TRBD1
J: TRBJ2-5
CDR3: CASSLDGQGNQETQYF
DNA: TGCGCCAGCAGCTTGGACGGACAGGGGAACCAAGAGACCCAGTACTTC

V: TRBV29-1
size: few
D: TRBD1
J: TRBJ1-4
CDR3: CSVPTGELGFF
DNA: TGCAGCGTTCCCACAGGGGAACTAGGTTTTTTT

V: TRBV6-1
size: NA
D: TRBD2
J: TRBJ2-3
CDR3: CASSEESWRGGTDTQYF
DNA: TGTGCCAGCAGTGAAGAGTCCTGGCGGGGGGGAACAGATACGCAGTATTTT

V: TRBV13
size: NA
D: TRBD2
J: TRBJ2-7
CDR3: CASSLWTSGGLDGVDEQYF
DNA: TGTGCCAGCAGCCTTTGGACTAGCGGGGGCCTTGATGGCGTCGACGAGCAGTACTTC

V: TRBV12-3/TRBV12-4
size: NA
D: TRBD1
J: TRBJ1-2
CDR3: CASSPTGGPIYGYTF
DNA: TGTGCCAGCAGTCCTACAGGGGGGCCAATCTATGGCTACACCTTC

V: TRBV28
size: NA
D: TRBD1
J: TRBJ2-7
CDR3: CASSKDRGVDSYEQYF
DNA: TGTGCCAGCAGTAAGGACAGGGGGGTAGATTCCTACGAGCAGTACTTC

V: TRBV28
size: NA
D: TRBD2
J: TRBJ2-3
CDR3: CASSPLGPTSLVDTQYF
DNA: TGTGCCAGCAGCCCCCTGGGGCCGACTAGCTTGGTAGATACGCAGTATTTT